This TCR beta chain was recovered during a study of blood T cell repertoires in COVID-19. Looking at the study overall: Spain, Italy and the United States supplied samples that represented acute and convalescent COVID-19. Sources were T cells, B-cell-depleted T cells, or PBMCs; the material itself was cDNA or gDNA.

Per the authors' pipeline: Cell counts per sample came from amplifying reference gene primers. TCRdb's copy holds only in-frame clones and misses some; the assay was immunoSEQ multiplex PCR. V and J calls and clone size follow that table, whereas D and trimming were derived from the DNA. Seen here are fewer than 450,000 clones, around 87% observed once, and the top ten hold about 6.3%. The Seattle patients, enrolled during active infection, were followed longitudinally. There are 13 residues in the CDR3. The V gene end was trimmed by 6 bases and the J gene end by 9 bases; junction bases not matched to a gene: 4. Germline assignment: CDR1 WNHNN and CDR2 SYGVQD (reference sequence).

The source of this sequence is a woman aged 45-59 years with COVID-19, enrolled during active disease. The sequencing input was peripheral blood. The chain links TRBV10-1 to TRBJ2-1, with 11 bases that match TRBD1. CDR3 DNA: TGCGCCAGCAGGGACAGGGGGCTCGGTGAGCAGTTCTTC. Translated: CASRDRGLGEQFF.